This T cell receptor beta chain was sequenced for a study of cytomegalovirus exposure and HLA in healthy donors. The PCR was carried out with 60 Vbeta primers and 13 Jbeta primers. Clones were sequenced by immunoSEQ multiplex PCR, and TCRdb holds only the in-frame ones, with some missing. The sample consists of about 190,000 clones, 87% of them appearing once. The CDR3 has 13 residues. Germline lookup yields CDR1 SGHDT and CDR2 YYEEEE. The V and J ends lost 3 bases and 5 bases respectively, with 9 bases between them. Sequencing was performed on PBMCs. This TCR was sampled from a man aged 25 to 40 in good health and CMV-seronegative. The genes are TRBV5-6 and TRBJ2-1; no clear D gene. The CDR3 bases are TGTGCCAGCAGCTCCCAGGCTCACAATGAGCAGTTCTTC. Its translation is CASSSQAHNEQFF.